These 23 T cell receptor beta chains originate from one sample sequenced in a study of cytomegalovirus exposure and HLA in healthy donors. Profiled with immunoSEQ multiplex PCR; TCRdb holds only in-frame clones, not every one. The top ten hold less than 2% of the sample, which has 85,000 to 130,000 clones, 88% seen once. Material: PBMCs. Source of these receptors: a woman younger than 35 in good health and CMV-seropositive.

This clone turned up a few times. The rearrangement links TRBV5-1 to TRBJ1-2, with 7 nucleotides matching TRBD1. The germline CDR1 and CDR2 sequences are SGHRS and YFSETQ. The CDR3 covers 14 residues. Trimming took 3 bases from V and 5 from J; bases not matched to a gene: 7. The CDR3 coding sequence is TGCGCCAGCAGCTGGCAATCAGGGGGGTATGGCTACACCTTC. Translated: CASSWQSGGYGYTF.

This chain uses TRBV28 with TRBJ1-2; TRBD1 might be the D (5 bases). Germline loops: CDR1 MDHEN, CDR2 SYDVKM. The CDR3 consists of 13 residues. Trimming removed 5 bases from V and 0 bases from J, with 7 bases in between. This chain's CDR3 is CASSTTANYGYTF. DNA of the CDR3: TGTGCCAGCAGTACGACAGCTAACTATGGCTACACCTTC.

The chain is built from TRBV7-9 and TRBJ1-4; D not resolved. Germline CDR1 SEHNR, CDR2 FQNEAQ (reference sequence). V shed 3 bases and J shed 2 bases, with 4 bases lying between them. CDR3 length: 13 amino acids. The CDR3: CASSFRTNEKLFF. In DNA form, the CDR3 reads TGTGCCAGCAGCTTTCGTACTAATGAAAAACTGTTTTTT.

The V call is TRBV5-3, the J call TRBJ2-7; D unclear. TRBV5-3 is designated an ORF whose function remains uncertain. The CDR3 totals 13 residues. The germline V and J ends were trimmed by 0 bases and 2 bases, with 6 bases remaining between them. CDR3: CARSLGHPYEQYV. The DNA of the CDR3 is TGTGCCAGAAGCTTGGGACATCCCTACGAGCAGTACGTC.

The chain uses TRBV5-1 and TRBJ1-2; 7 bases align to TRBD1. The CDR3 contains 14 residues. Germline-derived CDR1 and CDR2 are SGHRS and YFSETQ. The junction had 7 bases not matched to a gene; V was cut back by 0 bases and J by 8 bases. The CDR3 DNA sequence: TGCGCCAGCAGCTTGGAGCAGGGGGTGAGGGGCTACACCTTC. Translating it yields CASSLEQGVRGYTF. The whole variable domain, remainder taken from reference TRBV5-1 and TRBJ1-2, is KAGVTQTPRYLIKTRGQQVTLSCSPISGHRSVSWYQQTPGQGLQFLFEYFSETQRNKGNFPGRFSGRQFSNSRSEMNVSTLELGDSALYLCASSLEQGVRGYTFGSGTRLTVV.

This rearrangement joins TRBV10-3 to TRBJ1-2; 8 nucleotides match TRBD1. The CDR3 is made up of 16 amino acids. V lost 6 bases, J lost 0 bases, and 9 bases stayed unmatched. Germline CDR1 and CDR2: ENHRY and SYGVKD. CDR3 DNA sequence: TGTGCCATCAGACCGGGACAGGAACAACCTAACTATGGCTACACCTTC. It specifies CAIRPGQEQPNYGYTF.

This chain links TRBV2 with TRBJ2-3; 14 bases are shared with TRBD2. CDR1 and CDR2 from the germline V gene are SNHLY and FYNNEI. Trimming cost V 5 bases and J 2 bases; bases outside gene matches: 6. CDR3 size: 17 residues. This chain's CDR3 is CASSRGLAGDYTDTQYF. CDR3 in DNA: TGTGCCAGCAGTAGGGGACTAGCGGGGGACTACACAGATACGCAGTATTTT.

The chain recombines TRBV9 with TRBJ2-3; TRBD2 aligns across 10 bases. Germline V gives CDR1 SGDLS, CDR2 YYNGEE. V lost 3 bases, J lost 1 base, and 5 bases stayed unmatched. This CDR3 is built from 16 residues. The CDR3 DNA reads TGTGCCAGCAGCGAACGAGCGGGGGGGGGCACAGATACGCAGTATTTT. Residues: CASSERAGGGTDTQYF.

This CDR3 is CASNYRLGYGYTF. CDR3 DNA sequence: TGTGCCAGTAATTACAGGTTGGGGTATGGCTACACCTTC. The chain carries TRBV2 and TRBJ1-2, with D possibly matching TRBD1 (5 bases). V lost 9 bases to trimming and J lost 5 bases, with 16 bases between them. CDR3 length: 13 amino acids. The germline V gene encodes CDR1 SNHLY and CDR2 FYNNEI.

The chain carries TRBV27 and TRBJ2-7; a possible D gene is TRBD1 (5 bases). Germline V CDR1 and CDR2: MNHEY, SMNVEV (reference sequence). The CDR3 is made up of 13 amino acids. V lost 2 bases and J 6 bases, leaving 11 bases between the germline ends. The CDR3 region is CASSLGQGAEQYF. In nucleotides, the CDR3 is TGTGCCAGCAGTTTAGGGCAGGGTGCCGAGCAGTACTTC.

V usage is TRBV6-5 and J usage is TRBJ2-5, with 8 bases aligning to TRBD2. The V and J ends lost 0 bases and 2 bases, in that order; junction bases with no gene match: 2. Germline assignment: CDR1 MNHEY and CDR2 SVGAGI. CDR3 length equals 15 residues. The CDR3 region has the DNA TGTGCCAGCAGTTACTCGGGACTAGAACAAGAGACCCAGTACTTC. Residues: CASSYSGLEQETQYF.

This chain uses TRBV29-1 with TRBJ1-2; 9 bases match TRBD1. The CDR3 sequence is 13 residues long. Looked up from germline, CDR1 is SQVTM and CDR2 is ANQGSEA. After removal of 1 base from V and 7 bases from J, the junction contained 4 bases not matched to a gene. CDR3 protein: CSVEGDRGGGYTF. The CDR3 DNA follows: TGCAGCGTTGAAGGCGACAGGGGGGGTGGCTACACCTTC. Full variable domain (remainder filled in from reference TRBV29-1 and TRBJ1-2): SAVISQKPSRDICQRGTSLTIQCQVDSQVTMMFWYRQQPGQSLTLIATANQGSEATYESGFVIDKFPISRPNLTFSTLTVSNMSPEDSSIYLCSVEGDRGGGYTFGSGTRLTVV.

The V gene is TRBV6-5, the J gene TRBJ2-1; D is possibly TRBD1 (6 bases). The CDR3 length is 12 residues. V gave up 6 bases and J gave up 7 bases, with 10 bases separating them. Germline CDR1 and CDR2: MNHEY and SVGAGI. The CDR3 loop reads CASRARGNEQFF. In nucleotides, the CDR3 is TGTGCCAGCAGGGCGAGGGGGAATGAGCAGTTCTTC.

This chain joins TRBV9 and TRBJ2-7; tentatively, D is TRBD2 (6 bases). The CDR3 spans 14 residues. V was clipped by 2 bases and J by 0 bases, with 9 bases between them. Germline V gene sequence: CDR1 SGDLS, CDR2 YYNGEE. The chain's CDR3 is CASSVSGTSYEQYF. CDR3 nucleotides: TGTGCCAGCAGCGTTAGCGGAACCTCCTACGAGCAGTACTTC.

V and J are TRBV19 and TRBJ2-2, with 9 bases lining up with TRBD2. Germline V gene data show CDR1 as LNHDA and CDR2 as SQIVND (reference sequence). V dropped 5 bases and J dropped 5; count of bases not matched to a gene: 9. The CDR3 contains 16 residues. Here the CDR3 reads CASSFNSGGDTGELFF. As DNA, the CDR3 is TGTGCCAGTAGTTTCAATAGCGGGGGAGATACCGGGGAGCTGTTTTTT.

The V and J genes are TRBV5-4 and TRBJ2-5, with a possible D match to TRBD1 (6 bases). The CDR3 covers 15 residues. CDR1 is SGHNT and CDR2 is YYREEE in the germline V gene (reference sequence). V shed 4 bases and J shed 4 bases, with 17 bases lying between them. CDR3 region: CASSGRRQGLETQYF. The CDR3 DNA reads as TGTGCCAGCAGCGGCCGGAGGCAGGGGTTAGAGACCCAGTACTTC.

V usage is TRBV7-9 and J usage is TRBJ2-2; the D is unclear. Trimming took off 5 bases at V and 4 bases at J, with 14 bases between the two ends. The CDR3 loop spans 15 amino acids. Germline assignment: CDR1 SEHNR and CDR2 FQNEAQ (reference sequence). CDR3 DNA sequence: TGTGCCAGCAGCCCCAGCCAGAGGTCCACCGGGGAGCTGTTTTTT. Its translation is CASSPSQRSTGELFF.

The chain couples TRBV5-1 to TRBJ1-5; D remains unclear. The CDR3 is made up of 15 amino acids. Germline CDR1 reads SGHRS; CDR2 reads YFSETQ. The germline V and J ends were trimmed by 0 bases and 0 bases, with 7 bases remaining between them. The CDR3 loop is CASSLAGNSNQPQHF. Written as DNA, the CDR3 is TGCGCCAGCAGCTTGGCGGGAAATAGCAATCAGCCCCAGCATTTT.

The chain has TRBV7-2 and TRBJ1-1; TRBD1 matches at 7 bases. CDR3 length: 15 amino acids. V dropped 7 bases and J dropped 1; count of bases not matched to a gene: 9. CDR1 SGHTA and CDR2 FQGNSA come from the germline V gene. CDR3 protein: CASILRGTANTEAFF. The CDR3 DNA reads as TGTGCCAGCATCCTTAGAGGGACAGCGAACACTGAAGCTTTCTTT. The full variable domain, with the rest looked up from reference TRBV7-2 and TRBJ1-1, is GAGVSQSPSNKVTEKGKDVELRCDPISGHTALYWYRQSLGQGLEFLIYFQGNSAPDKSGLPSDRFSAERTGGSVSTLTIQRTQQEDSAVYLCASILRGTANTEAFFGQGTRLTVV.

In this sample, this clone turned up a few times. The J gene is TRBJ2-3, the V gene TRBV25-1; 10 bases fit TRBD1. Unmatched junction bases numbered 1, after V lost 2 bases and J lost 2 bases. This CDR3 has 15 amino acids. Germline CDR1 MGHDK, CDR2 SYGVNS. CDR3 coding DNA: TGTGCCAGCAGTGAAGGGACAGGGGACACAGATACGCAGTATTTT. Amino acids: CASSEGTGDTDTQYF.

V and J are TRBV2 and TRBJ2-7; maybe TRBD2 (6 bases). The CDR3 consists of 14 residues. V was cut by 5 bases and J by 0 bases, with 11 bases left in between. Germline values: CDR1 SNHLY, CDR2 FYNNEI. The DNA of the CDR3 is TGTGCCAGCAGTTTGCGGGACGGCTCCTACGAGCAGTACTTC. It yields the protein CASSLRDGSYEQYF.

The CDR3 coding sequence is TGTGCCAGCAGTCTCCGTTTGTCGAGCGGGGGATCCTACAATGAGCAGTTCTTC. As protein: CASSLRLSSGGSYNEQFF. The genes are TRBV27 and TRBJ2-1, with TRBD2 identical over 8 bases. CDR1 and CDR2 from the germline V gene are MNHEY and SMNVEV (reference sequence). The CDR3 is 18 residues long. J lost 1 base, V lost 5 bases, and 13 bases had no gene match.

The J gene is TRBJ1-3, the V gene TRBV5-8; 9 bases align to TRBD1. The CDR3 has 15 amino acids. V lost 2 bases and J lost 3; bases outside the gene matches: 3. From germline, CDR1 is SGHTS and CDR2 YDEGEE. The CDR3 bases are TGTGCCAGCAGCTTAGGGACAGGGTTTGGAAACACCATATATTTT. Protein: CASSLGTGFGNTIYF.